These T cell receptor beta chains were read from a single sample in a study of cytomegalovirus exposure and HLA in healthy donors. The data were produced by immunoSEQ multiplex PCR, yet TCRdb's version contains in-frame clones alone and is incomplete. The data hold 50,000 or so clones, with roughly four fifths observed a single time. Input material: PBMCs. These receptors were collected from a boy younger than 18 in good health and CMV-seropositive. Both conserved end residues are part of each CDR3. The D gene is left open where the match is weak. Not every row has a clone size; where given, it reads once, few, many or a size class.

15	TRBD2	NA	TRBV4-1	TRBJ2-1	TGCGCCAGCAGCTCCTGGACTAGCTCCAGGGATGAGCAGTTCTTC	CASSSWTSSRDEQFF
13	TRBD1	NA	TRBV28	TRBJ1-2	TGTGCCAGCGCCCGGACAGGGCTCTATGGCTACACCTTC	CASARTGLYGYTF
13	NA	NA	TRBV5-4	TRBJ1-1	TGTGCCAGCAGCTTTTCTTGGGCAAAGGAAGCTTTCTTT	CASSFSWAKEAFF
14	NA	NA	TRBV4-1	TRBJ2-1	TGCGCCAGCAGCCAAGGGGATAGCGACGGTGAGCAGTTCTTC	CASSQGDSDGEQFF
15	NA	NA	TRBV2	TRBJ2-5	TGTGCCAGCACAACTAGTACGAGGGTACGAGAGACCCAGTACTTC	CASTTSTRVRETQYF
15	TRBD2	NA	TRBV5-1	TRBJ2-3	TGCGCCAGCAGGCGGAGCGGGGACCCAAGGGATACGCAGTATTTT	CASRRSGDPRDTQYF
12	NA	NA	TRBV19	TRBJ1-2	TGTGCCAGTAACGGGGGGATCTATGGCTACACCTTC	CASNGGIYGYTF
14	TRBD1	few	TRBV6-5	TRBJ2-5	TGTGCCACCTCCCTACAGGGGGCTCGGGAGACCCAGTACTTC	CATSLQGARETQYF
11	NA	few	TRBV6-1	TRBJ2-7	TGTGCCAGTAGCCTAAACTACGAGCAGTACTTC	CASSLNYEQYF
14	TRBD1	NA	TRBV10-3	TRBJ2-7	TGTGCCGTGGCCGGGGACAGGGGTTTTCGCGAGCAGTACTTC	CAVAGDRGFREQYF
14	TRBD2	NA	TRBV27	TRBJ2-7	TGTGCCAGCAGCCCACTAGCGGCGGGATACGAGCAGTACTTC	CASSPLAAGYEQYF
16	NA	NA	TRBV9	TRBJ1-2	TGTGCCAGCAGCGTAGAGGAGGTTGCCGTGAGGGATGGCTACACCTTC	CASSVEEVAVRDGYTF
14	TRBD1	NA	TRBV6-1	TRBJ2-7	TGTGCCAGCGGCGGGACAGGCTGGCGCTACGAGCAGTACTTC	CASGGTGWRYEQYF
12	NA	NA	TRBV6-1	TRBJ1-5	TGTGCCAGACAGTATAGCAATCAGCCCCAGCATTTT	CARQYSNQPQHF
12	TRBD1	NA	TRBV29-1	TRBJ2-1	TGCAGCGGCCGGACAGGGGATGATGAGCAGTTCTTC	CSGRTGDDEQFF
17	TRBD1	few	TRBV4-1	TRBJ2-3	TGCGCCAGCAGCCAAGCCTCGGGACAGGTCTTCCCAGATACGCAGTATTTT	CASSQASGQVFPDTQYF
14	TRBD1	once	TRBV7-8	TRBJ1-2	TGTGCCAGCAGCCCGTTGACAGGGGGGCTTGGCTACACCTTC	CASSPLTGGLGYTF
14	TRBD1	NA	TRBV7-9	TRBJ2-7	TGTGCCTGCGACGAAGGGACAGCTAACTACGAGCAGTACTTC	CACDEGTANYEQYF
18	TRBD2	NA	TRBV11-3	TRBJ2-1	TGTGCCAGCAGCCCCGTCGGCGGGGGGGCCACAGGATACAATGAGCAGTTCTTC	CASSPVGGGATGYNEQFF
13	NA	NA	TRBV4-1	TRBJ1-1	TGCGCCAGCAGCCCCCTCCGAGGGACTGAAGCTTTCTTT	CASSPLRGTEAFF
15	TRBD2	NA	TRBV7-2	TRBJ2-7	TGTGCCAGCAGCTTGACTAGCGGGGGTAGCTACGAGCAGTACTTC	CASSLTSGGSYEQYF
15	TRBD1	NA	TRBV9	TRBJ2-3	TGTGCCAGCAACGCGCGACAGGGTGGCACAGATACGCAGTATTTT	CASNARQGGTDTQYF
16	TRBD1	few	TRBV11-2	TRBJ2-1	TGTGCCAGCAGCCTCCGGGACAGGGGCGTTTACAATGAGCAGTTCTTC	CASSLRDRGVYNEQFF